This passage covers 17 T cell receptor beta chains from one sample sequenced in a study of T cells in Graves' hyperthyroidism and ophthalmopathy (dated by TCRdb to between 2017 and 2020). Receptors were amplified or captured by multiplex PCR. Reads for this sample came from an Illumina HiSeq 2000. Amplification of TCR beta CDR3 regions was carried out from RNA transcripts. A first-round RT-PCR of the TCR CDR3 used the HTBI primer set with the Qiagen OneStep RT-PCR kit. TCRdb reanalyzed the raw reads on its own, using fastp at Q25 for trimming and MiXCR for clone calling, and kept in-frame beta chains. Rows are unified per CDR3 protein, each entry keeping the most common DNA and genes. The sample profile shows some 720,000 distinct CDR3 sequences; about 17% of them were found once. Clones ranked in the top ten supply approximately 8.4% of the sample. Sequenced: blood. The source is a man younger than 35 with Graves' hyperthyroidism.

The chain uses TRBV28 and TRBJ1-5; D is unresolved. The CDR3 runs 15 residues. V was clipped by 8 bases and J by 4 bases, with 18 bases between them. CDR1 and CDR2 from the germline V gene are MDHEN and SYDVKM. The CDR3 sequence: CASLKWRVGNQPQHF. The DNA for the CDR3 is TGTGCCAGCCTTAAATGGAGGGTTGGAAATCAGCCCCAGCATTTT.

This chain's CDR3 is CASSQEVPRTGGVGETQYF. In DNA, the CDR3 is TGCGCCAGCAGCCAAGAAGTCCCGCGGACAGGGGGCGTCGGGGAGACCCAGTACTTC. The V call is TRBV4-1, the J call TRBJ2-5, with 11 nucleotides matching TRBD1. Germline trimming cut 0 bases from V and 5 bases from J; bases unmatched to any gene: 14. CDR3 length: 19 residues. Germline values: CDR1 MGHRA, CDR2 YSYEKL.

This clonotype was recorded at least ten times. The rearrangement joins TRBV18 to TRBJ2-6; D is tentatively TRBD1 or TRBD2 (5 bases each). CDR1 is KGHSH and CDR2 is LQKENI in the germline V gene. With 4 bases removed from V and 1 base from J, the gap between germline ends came to 11 bases. This CDR3 has 16 residues. The CDR3: CASSHRDGSGANVLTF. CDR3 sequence (DNA): TGTGCCAGCTCACATCGGGACGGTTCTGGGGCCAACGTCCTGACTTTC.

This clonotype was counted ten times or more. V is TRBV7-2 and J is TRBJ2-7; D may be TRBD1 or TRBD2 (5 bases each). V lost 6 bases, J lost 0 bases, and 12 bases lay in between. The CDR3 runs to 14 residues. Germline V gene data show CDR1 as SGHTA and CDR2 as FQGNSA. The CDR3 DNA reads TGTGCCAGCAGTCTACAGGACTCCTCCTACGAGCAGTACTTC. The encoded protein is CASSLQDSSYEQYF.

At least ten counts were recorded for this clonotype. V is TRBV20-1 and J is TRBJ2-2, with 9 bases lining up with TRBD1. V dropped 7 bases and J dropped 3; count of bases not matched to a gene: 6. The germline V gene has CDR1 DFQATT and CDR2 SNEGSKA (reference sequence). The CDR3 length is 14 residues. Here the CDR3 DNA reads TGCAGTGTCTCGACAGGGGGGGACACCGGGGAGCTGTTTTTT. Translation: CSVSTGGDTGELFF.

V gene TRBV7-9 combines with J gene TRBJ2-7, with TRBD1 matching over 7 bases. This CDR3 has 13 amino acids. After removal of 9 bases from V and 3 bases from J, the junction contained 8 bases not matched to a gene. Per the germline V gene, CDR1 is SEHNR and CDR2 is FQNEAQ (reference sequence). The CDR3 reads CASAWDSLYEQYF. CDR3 coding DNA: TGTGCCAGTGCATGGGACAGCCTCTACGAGCAGTACTTC.

This clonotype occurred a few times. This chain links TRBV9 with TRBJ2-1; TRBD2 matches at 7 bases. The CDR3 loop spans 16 amino acids. Germline V CDR1 and CDR2: SGDLS, YYNGEE. The V gene end was trimmed by 4 bases and the J gene end by 1 base; junction bases not matched to a gene: 8. DNA for the CDR3: TGTGCCAGCAGCCGTCGGGAGGTCAGGTCCTACAATGAGCAGTTCTTC. Encoded protein: CASSRREVRSYNEQFF.

Notes on this clonotype: One base away lies a much larger clone, so this may be a sequencing read error. The V gene is TRBV3-1, the J gene TRBJ2-7, with TRBD1 as a possible D gene (6 bases). Germline values: CDR1 LGHDT, CDR2 YNNKEL (reference sequence). The CDR3 covers 15 residues. The CDR3 region is CASSQAGLGAYKQYF. The DNA of the CDR3 is TGTGCCAGCAGCCAGGCAGGGTTGGGGGCCTACAAGCAGTACTTC.

This clonotype was picked up a small number of times. This chain links TRBV7-8 with TRBJ2-3; TRBD1 matches 9 bases. Trimming removed 10 bases from V and 5 bases from J; junction bases left unmatched: 13. Germline values: CDR1 SGHVS, CDR2 FQNEAQ. This CDR3 region has 15 residues. The CDR3 protein is CAIRRDRVRRDTQYF. The CDR3 region has the DNA TGTGCCATTCGCCGGGACAGGGTTAGAAGAGATACGCAGTATTTT.

The V and J genes are TRBV6-2 or TRBV6-3 and TRBJ2-7, with D maybe TRBD2 (5 bases). The CDR3 sequence is 13 residues long. The germline V and J ends were trimmed by 2 bases and 4 bases, with 9 bases remaining between them. CDR1 MNHEY and CDR2 SVGEGT come from the germline V gene. The CDR3 coding sequence is TGTGCCAGCAGTTACGGGCAGCGGTACGAGCAGTACTTC. It codes for CASSYGQRYEQYF.

The chain couples TRBV19 to TRBJ2-7; D tentatively fits TRBD1 or TRBD2 (6 bases each). The CDR3 has 15 residues. Between the trimmed V and J ends, which lost 5 bases and 2 bases, there was a span of 16 bases. From germline, CDR1 is LNHDA and CDR2 SQIVND (reference sequence). The CDR3 DNA reads TGTGCCAGTAGTCCGAAGGGGGGAACACCCTACGAGCAGTACTTC. It yields the protein CASSPKGGTPYEQYF.

This clonotype has more than one count but fewer than ten. V and J are TRBV6-2 or TRBV6-3 and TRBJ1-5; D call uncertain. The CDR3 covers 11 residues. Germline assignment: CDR1 MNHEY and CDR2 SVGEGT. V shed 8 bases and J shed 9 bases, with 11 bases lying between them. The CDR3 loop reads CASGYTVPQHF. The CDR3 nucleotides read TGTGCCAGCGGATATACAGTGCCCCAGCATTTT.

This clonotype was recorded at least ten times. The CDR3 coding sequence is TGTGCCAGCAGTTACGAGGCAGGGGGAACAAGCGGCGAGCAGTACTTC. Amino acid sequence: CASSYEAGGTSGEQYF. The chain employs TRBV6-2 or TRBV6-3 and TRBJ2-7; TRBD1 agrees at 7 bases. The CDR3 has 16 residues. With V trimmed by 2 bases and J by 6 bases, 13 bases remained unmatched. CDR1 and CDR2 (germline): MNHEY, SVGEGT.

Only a few counts were recorded for this clonotype. The chain uses TRBV28 and TRBJ1-6; unclear D gene. Looked up from germline, CDR1 is MDHEN and CDR2 is SYDVKM. Between the trimmed V and J ends, which lost 3 bases and 0 bases, there was a span of 9 bases. CDR3 size: 16 residues. CDR3 protein: CASSLGLSSYNSPLHF. The DNA of the CDR3 is TGTGCCAGCAGTTTGGGGTTGAGCTCCTATAATTCACCCCTCCACTTT.

This clonotype was seen at least ten times. V and J are TRBV6-2 or TRBV6-3 and TRBJ2-1, with TRBD1 identical over 9 bases. The J segment lost 4 bases and the V segment lost 2 bases, leaving 6 bases of the junction unmatched. This CDR3 has 16 residues. Germline CDR1 reads MNHEY; CDR2 reads SVGEGT. CDR3 region: CASSYRGTGIYNEQFF. In DNA form, the CDR3 reads TGTGCCAGCAGTTACAGGGGGACAGGGATTTACAATGAGCAGTTCTTC.

This clonotype was observed a handful of times. The genes are TRBV19 and TRBJ2-3, with 7 bases aligning to TRBD2. Germline loops: CDR1 LNHDA, CDR2 SQIVND (reference sequence). V lost 7 bases to trimming and J lost 0 bases; unmatched junction nucleotides: 7. This CDR3 is 15 amino acids long. In nucleotides, the CDR3 is TGTGCCAGTAAGAGAGAGACTAGCAGCACAGATACGCAGTATTTT. It yields the protein CASKRETSSTDTQYF.

The chain recombines TRBV5-1 with TRBJ2-2; D gene uncertain. The CDR3 consists of 13 residues. The V gene lost 4 bases and the J gene lost 5 bases, with 9 bases spanning the gap. Looked up from germline, CDR1 is SGHRS and CDR2 is YFSETQ. For the CDR3, the DNA is TGCGCCAGCAGCGAGGCGTCGACCGGGGAGCTGTTTTTT. Translated: CASSEASTGELFF.